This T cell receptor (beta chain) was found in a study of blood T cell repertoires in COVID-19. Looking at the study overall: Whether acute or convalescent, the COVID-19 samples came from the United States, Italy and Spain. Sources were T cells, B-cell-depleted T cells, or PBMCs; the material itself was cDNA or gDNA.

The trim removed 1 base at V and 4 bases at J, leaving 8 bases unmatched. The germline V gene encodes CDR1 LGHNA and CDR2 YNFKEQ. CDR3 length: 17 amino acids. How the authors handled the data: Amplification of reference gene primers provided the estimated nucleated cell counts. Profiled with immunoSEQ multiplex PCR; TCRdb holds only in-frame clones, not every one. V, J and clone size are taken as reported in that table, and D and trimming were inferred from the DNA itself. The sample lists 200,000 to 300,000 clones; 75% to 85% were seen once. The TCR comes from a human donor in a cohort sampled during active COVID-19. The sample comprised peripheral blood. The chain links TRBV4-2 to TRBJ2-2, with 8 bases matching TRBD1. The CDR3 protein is CASSQGGQGYTTGELFF. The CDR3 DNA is TGTGCCAGCAGCCAAGGTGGACAGGGATATACCACCGGGGAGCTGTTTTTT.